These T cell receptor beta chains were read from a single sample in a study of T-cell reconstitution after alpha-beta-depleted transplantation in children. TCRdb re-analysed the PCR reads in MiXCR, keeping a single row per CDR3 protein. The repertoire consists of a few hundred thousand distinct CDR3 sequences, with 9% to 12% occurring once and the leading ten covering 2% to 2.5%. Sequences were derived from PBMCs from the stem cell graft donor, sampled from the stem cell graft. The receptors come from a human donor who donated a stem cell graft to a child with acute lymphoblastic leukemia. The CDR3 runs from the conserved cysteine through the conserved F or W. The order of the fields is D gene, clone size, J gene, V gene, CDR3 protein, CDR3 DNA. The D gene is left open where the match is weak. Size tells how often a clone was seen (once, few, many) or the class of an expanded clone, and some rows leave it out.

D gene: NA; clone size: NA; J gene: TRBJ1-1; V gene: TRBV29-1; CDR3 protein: CSVEVGGRATAAFF; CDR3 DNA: TGCAGCGTTGAAGTGGGAGGCAGGGCCACTGCAGCTTTCTTT
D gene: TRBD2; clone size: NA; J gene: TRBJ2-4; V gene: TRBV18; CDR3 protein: CASSPVASGSNIQYF; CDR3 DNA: TGTGCCAGCTCACCAGTCGCTAGCGGGTCGAACATTCAGTACTTC
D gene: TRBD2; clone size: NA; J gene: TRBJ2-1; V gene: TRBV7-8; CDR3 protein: CASRLGLAFYNEQFF; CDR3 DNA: TGTGCCAGCAGACTCGGACTAGCGTTCTACAATGAGCAGTTCTTC
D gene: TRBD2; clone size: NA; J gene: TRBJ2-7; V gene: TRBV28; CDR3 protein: CASSFIRGGLTYEQYF; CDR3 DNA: TGTGCCAGCAGCTTTATCCGGGGGGGGCTGACCTACGAGCAGTACTTC
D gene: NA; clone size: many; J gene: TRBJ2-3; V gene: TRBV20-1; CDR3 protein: CSATGVGPQDTQYF; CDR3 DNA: TGCAGTGCAACAGGCGTGGGCCCTCAAGATACGCAGTATTTT
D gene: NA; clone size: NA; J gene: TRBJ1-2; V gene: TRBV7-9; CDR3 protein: CASSLGGQDSYGYTF; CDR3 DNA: TGTGCCAGCAGCTTAGGTGGGCAGGACAGCTATGGCTACACCTTC
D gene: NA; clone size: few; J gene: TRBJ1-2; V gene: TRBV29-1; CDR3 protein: CSGVGAGEIEANYGYTF; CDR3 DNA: TGCAGCGGTGTGGGGGCAGGAGAGATCGAGGCTAACTATGGCTACACCTTC
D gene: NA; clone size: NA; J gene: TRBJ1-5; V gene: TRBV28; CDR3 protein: CASSLFPGQYSNQPQHF; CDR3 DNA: TGTGCCAGCAGTTTATTCCCCGGACAGTATAGCAATCAGCCCCAGCATTTT
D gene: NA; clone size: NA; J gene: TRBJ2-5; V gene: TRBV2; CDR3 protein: CASKPLDQETQYF; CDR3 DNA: TGTGCCAGCAAACCCCTGGACCAAGAGACCCAGTACTTC
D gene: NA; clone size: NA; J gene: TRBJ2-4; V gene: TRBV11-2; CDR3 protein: CASGRGNIQYF; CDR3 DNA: TGTGCCAGCGGAAGGGGGAACATTCAGTACTTC
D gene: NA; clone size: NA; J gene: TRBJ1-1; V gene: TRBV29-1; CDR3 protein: CSVEDLEVYSEAFF; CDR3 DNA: TGCAGCGTTGAAGATCTGGAGGTATACTCTGAAGCTTTCTTT